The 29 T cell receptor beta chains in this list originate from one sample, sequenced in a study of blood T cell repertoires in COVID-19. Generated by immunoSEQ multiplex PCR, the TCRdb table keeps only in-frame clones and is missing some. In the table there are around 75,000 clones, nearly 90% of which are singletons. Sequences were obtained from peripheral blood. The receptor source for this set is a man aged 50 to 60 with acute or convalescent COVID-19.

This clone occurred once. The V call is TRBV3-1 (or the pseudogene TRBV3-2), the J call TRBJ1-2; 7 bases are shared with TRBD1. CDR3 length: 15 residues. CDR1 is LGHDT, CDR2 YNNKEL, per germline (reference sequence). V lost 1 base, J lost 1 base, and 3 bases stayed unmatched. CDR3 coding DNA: TGTGCCAGCAGCCAAGGGAGGGGGCTTAACTATGGCTACACCTTC. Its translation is CASSQGRGLNYGYTF.

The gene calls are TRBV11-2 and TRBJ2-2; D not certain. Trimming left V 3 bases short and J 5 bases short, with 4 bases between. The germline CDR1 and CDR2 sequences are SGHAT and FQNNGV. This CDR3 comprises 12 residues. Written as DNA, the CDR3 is TGTGCCAGCAGCTTCGGGACCGGGGAGCTGTTTTTT. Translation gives CASSFGTGELFF.

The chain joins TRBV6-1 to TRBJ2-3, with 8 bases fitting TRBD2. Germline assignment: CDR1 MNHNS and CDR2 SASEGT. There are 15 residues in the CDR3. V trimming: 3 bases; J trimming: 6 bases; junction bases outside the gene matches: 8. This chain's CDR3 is CASSELREAMDTQYF. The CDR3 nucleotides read TGTGCCAGCAGTGAGCTGCGGGAGGCCATGGATACGCAGTATTTT.

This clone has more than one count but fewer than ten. In DNA form, the CDR3 reads TGCGCCAGCAGCTTATCACCTGGGACAGGGTCCAGCAATCAGCCCCAGCATTTT. This encodes CASSLSPGTGSSNQPQHF. The chain has TRBV5-1 and TRBJ1-5; 9 nucleotides match TRBD1. The CDR3 loop spans 18 amino acids. The germline gives CDR1 SGHRS, CDR2 YFSETQ. The V and J ends lost 2 bases and 1 base, in that order; junction bases with no gene match: 10.

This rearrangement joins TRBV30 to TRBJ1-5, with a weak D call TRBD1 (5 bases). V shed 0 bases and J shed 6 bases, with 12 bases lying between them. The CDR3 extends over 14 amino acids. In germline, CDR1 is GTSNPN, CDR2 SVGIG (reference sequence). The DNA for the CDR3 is TGTGCCTGGAGTGTAAATGGGGGGGGTCAGCCCCAGCATTTT. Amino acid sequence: CAWSVNGGGQPQHF.

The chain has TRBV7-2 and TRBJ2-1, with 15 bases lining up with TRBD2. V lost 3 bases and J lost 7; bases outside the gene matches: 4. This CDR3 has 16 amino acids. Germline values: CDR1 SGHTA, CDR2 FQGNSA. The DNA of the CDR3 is TGTGCCAGCAGCTTCTTCGGGACTAGCGGGGGGAATGAGCAGTTCTTC. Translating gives CASSFFGTSGGNEQFF.

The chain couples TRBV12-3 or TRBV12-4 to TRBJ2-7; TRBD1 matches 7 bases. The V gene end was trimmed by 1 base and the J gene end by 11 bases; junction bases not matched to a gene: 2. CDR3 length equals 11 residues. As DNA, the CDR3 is TGTGCCAGCAGTTTAGGGGACAGTGAGTACTTC. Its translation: CASSLGDSEYF.

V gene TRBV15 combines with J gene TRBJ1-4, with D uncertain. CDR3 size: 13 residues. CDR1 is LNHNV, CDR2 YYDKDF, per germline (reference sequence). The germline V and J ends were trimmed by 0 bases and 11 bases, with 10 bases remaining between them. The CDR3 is CATSRDRSGKLFF. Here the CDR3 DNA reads TGTGCCACCAGCAGAGATCGGTCGGGGAAACTGTTTTTT. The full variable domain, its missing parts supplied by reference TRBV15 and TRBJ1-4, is DAMVIQNPRYQVTQFGKPVTLSCSQTLNHNVMYWYQQKSSQAPKLLFHYYDKDFNNEADTPDNFQSRRPNTSFCFLDIRSPGLGDTAMYLCATSRDRSGKLFFGSGTQLSVL.

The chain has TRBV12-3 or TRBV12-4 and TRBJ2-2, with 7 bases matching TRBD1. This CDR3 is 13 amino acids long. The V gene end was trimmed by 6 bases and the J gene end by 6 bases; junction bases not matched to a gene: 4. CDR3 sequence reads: CASSTGAPGELFF. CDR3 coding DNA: TGTGCCAGCAGCACAGGGGCCCCCGGGGAGCTGTTTTTT.

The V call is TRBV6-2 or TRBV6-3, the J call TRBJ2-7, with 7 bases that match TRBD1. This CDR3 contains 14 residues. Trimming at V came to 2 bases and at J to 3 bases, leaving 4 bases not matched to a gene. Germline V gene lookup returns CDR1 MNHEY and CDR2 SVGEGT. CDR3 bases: TGTGCCAGCAGTTACCGAGGGGGCCGCTACGAGCAGTACTTC. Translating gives CASSYRGGRYEQYF.

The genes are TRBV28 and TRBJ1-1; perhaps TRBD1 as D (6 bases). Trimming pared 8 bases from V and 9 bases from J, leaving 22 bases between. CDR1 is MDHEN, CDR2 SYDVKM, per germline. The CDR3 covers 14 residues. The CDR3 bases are TGTGCCAGCGTTAACCGGGACACCTGGGGGAAAGCTTTCTTT. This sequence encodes CASVNRDTWGKAFF.

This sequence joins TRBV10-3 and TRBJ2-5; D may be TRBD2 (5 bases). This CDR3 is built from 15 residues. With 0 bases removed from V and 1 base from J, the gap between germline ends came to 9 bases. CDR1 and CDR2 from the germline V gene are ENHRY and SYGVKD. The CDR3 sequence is CAISESTGSQETQYF. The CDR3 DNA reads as TGTGCCATCAGTGAGTCGACGGGATCCCAAGAGACCCAGTACTTC.

CDR3 residues: CASSLGTHNYNEQFF. CDR3 DNA sequence: TGTGCCAGCAGCTTAGGGACACATAATTACAATGAGCAGTTCTTC. This chain uses TRBV7-9 with TRBJ2-1, with D possibly being TRBD1 (5 bases). Germline lookup yields CDR1 SEHNR and CDR2 FQNEAQ (reference sequence). Trimming stripped 1 base from V and 4 bases from J, with 11 bases between. The CDR3 is made up of 15 amino acids.

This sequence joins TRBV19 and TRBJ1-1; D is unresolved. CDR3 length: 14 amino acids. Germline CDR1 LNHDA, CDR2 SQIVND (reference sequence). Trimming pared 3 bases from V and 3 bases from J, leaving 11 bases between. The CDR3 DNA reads TGTGCCAGTAGTATTAACAACCGATACACTGAAGCTTTCTTT. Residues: CASSINNRYTEAFF.

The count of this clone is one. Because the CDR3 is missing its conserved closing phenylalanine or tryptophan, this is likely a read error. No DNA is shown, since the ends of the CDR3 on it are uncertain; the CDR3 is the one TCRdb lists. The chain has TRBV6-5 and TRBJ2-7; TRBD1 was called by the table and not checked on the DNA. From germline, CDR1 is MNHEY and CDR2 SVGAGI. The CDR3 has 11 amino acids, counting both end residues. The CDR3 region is CASSYSLSDKS.

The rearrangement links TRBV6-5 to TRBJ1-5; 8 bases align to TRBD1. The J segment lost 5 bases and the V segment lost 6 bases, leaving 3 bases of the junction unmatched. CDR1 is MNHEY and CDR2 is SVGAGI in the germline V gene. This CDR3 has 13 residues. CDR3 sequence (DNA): TGTGCCAGCAGAGGACAGGGCGATCAGCCCCAGCATTTT. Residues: CASRGQGDQPQHF.

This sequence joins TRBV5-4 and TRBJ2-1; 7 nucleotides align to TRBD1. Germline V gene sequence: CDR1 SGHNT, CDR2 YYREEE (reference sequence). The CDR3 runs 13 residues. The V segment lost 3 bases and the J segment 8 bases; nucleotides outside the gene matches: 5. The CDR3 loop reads CASSSQGFHEQFF. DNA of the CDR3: TGTGCCAGCAGCTCACAGGGGTTCCATGAGCAGTTCTTC.

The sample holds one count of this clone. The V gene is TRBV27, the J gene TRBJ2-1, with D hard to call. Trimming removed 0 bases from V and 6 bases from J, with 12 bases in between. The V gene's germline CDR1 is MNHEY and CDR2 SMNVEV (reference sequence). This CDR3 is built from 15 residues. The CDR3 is CASSLSPSETNEQFF. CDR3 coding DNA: TGTGCCAGCAGTTTATCCCCGAGCGAGACCAATGAGCAGTTCTTC.

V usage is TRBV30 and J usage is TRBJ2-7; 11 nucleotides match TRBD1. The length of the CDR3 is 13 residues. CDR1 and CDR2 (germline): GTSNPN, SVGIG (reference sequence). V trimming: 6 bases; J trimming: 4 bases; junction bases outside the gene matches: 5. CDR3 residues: CACRTGGIYEQYF. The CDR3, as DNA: TGTGCCTGTCGGACAGGGGGCATTTACGAGCAGTACTTC.

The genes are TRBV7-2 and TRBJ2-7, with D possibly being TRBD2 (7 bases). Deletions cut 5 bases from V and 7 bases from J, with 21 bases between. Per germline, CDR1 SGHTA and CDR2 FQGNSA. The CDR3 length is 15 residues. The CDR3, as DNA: TGTGCCAGCAGCCCCCAACCGGGCAGGGGACTAGAGCAGTACTTC. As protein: CASSPQPGRGLEQYF.

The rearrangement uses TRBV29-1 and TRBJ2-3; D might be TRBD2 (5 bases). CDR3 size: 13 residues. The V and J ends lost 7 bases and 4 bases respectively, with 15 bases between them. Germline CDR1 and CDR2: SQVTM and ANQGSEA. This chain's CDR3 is CSGTRDPPDTQYF. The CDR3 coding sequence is TGCAGCGGCACTAGAGACCCCCCAGATACGCAGTATTTT.

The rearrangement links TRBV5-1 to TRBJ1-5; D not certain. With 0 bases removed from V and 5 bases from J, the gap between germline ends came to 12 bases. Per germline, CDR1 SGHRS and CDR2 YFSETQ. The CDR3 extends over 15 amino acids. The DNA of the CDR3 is TGCGCCAGCAGCTTGGCCCCGAGACAATATCAGCCCCAGCATTTT. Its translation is CASSLAPRQYQPQHF.

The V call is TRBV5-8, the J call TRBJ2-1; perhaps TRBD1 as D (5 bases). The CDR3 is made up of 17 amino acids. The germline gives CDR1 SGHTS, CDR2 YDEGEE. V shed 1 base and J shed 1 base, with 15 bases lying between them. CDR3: CASSLYSGKGSYNEQFF. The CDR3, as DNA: TGTGCCAGCAGCTTGTACTCCGGAAAGGGGTCCTACAATGAGCAGTTCTTC.

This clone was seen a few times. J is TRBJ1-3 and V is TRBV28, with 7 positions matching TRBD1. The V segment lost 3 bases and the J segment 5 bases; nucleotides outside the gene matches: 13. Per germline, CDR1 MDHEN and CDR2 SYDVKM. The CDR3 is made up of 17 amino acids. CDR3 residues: CASSLILSGTDRNTIYF. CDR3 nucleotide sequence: TGTGCCAGCAGTTTGATTCTCTCTGGGACAGACAGAAACACCATATATTTT.

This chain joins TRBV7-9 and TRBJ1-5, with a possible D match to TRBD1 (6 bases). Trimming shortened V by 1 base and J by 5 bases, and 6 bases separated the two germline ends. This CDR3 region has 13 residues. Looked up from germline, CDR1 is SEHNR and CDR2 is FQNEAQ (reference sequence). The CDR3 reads CASSLGQDQPQHF. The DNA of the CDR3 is TGTGCCAGCAGCTTAGGACAGGATCAGCCCCAGCATTTT. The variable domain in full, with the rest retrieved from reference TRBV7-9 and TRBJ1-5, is DTGVSQNPRHKITKRGQNVTFRCDPISEHNRLYWYRQTLGQGPEFLTYFQNEAQLEKSRLLSDRFSAERPKGSFSTLEIQRTEQGDSAMYLCASSLGQDQPQHFGDGTRLSIL.

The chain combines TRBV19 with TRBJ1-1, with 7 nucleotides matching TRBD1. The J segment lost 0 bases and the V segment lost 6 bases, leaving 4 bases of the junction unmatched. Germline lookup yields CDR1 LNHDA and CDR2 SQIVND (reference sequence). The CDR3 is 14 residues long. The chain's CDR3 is CASSHRGMNTEAFF. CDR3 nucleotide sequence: TGTGCCAGTAGCCACAGGGGAATGAACACTGAAGCTTTCTTT.

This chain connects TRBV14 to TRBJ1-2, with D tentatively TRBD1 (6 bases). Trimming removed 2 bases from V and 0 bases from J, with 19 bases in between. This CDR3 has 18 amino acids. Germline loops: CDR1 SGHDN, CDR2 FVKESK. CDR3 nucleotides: TGTGCCAGCAGCCAAAACAGGGACCTGGGTCTTCCTAACTATGGCTACACCTTC. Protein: CASSQNRDLGLPNYGYTF.

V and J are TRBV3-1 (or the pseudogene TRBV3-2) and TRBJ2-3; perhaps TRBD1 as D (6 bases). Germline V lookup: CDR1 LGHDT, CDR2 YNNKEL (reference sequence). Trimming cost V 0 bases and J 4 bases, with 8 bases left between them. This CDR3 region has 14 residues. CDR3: CASSQDRGPDTQYF. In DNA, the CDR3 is TGTGCCAGCAGCCAAGACAGGGGCCCAGATACGCAGTATTTT.

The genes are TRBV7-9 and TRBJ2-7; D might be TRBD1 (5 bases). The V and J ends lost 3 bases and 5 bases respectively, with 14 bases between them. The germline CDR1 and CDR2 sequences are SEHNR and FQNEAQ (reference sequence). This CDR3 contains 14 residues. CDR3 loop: CASSLGQGWDEQYF. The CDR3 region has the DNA TGTGCCAGCAGCTTGGGCCAGGGTTGGGACGAGCAGTACTTC.